Listed below are T cell receptor beta chains from one sample, sequenced in a study of blood T cell repertoires in COVID-19. The protocol was immunoSEQ multiplex PCR, while the TCRdb copy is restricted to in-frame clones and leaves out a portion. The sample records some 53,000 clones, approximately 92% being singletons. The sample taken for sequencing was peripheral blood. The receptors shown here come from a man between 60 and 75 years old with active COVID-19. The CDR3 runs from the conserved cysteine through the conserved F or W. The D gene is left open where the match is weak. The size of a clone is reported for some rows only, either as once, few or many, or as a class for expanded clones.

cdr3_nt cdr3_aa v_call clone_size d_call j_call
TGTGCCAGCAGCTCAGGACTTAATTTACACAATGAGCAGTTCTTC CASSSGLNLHNEQFF TRBV7-8 NA NA TRBJ2-1
TGTGCCACCTCGACAGGGATTAATGAAAAACTGTTTTTT CATSTGINEKLFF TRBV10-3 NA TRBD1 TRBJ1-4
TGTGCCAGCAGTCCGGACAGTGTGAACGAGCAGTACTTC CASSPDSVNEQYF TRBV12-3/TRBV12-4 NA NA TRBJ2-7
TGTGCCAGCAGCGTAGGTCCGGCAGGGTCCTACGAGCAGTACTTC CASSVGPAGSYEQYF TRBV9 once NA TRBJ2-7
TGTGCCAGCAGTTTGACAGATCTTAGCAATCAGCCCCAGCATTTT CASSLTDLSNQPQHF TRBV6-2/TRBV6-3 few NA TRBJ1-5
TGTGCCAGCAGTTTCTTGGGGGCGGATGGCTACACCTTC CASSFLGADGYTF TRBV28 NA NA TRBJ1-2
TGTGCCAGCAGTGAGTCCTCAGGATACACTGGAAACACCATATATTTT CASSESSGYTGNTIYF TRBV2 NA NA TRBJ1-3
TGTGCCAGCAGCTTAACTGCTAGCGGGAGCTACAATGAGCAGTTCTTC CASSLTASGSYNEQFF TRBV7-3 NA TRBD2 TRBJ2-1
TGTGCCAGCAGTTTCGCAGGGATTGTTGCTCAGCCCCAGCATTTT CASSFAGIVAQPQHF TRBV28 once NA TRBJ1-5
TGCAGCGTTGAAGGGGGAGGCTACGAGCAGTACTTC CSVEGGGYEQYF TRBV29-1 NA NA TRBJ2-7
TGTGCCACCACATTGAGGGAGGGCATAAATTCACCCCTCCACTTT CATTLREGINSPLHF TRBV19 NA NA TRBJ1-6
TGTGCCAGCCATCTGAGCTATAATTCACCCCTCCACTTT CASHLSYNSPLHF TRBV28 NA NA TRBJ1-6
TGTGCCAGCAGCTTGGTTACGGGAGTTATCACAGATACGCAGTATTTT CASSLVTGVITDTQYF TRBV5-8 NA NA TRBJ2-3
TGTGCCAGCAGCGTCTTAGCGGGAGGAACCCCAGATACGCAGTATTTT CASSVLAGGTPDTQYF TRBV9 NA TRBD2 TRBJ2-3
TGCGCCAGCAGCCAAGATACTGGGACAGCCTACGAGCAGTACTTC CASSQDTGTAYEQYF TRBV4-3 NA TRBD1 TRBJ2-7
TGCGCCAGCAGCCAAGGTCTCCAGAAAGAGACCCAGTACTTC CASSQGLQKETQYF TRBV4-1 NA NA TRBJ2-5
TGTGCCAGCAGCCCGGGACTAGGGCGGGTCCACTATGGCTACACCTTC CASSPGLGRVHYGYTF TRBV5-5 few NA TRBJ1-2
TGTGCCACTACGGACAGGGAGGGCTATGGCTACACCTTC CATTDREGYGYTF TRBV6-5 once TRBD1 TRBJ1-2
TGTGCCAGCAGCCAAGAAGGTGCCGGGACAGGGCATGAAAAACTGTTTTTT CASSQEGAGTGHEKLFF TRBV4-2 NA TRBD1 TRBJ1-4
TGTGCCAGCAGCCCGGCCGGGGGCACCGGGGAGCTGTTTTTT CASSPAGGTGELFF TRBV7-3 NA NA TRBJ2-2
TGTGCCAGCACACTTACAGGGAACACTGAAGCTTTCTTT CASTLTGNTEAFF TRBV18 NA NA TRBJ1-1
TGCGCCAGCAAACGGGGACAGCCCCAAGAGACCCAGTACTTC CASKRGQPQETQYF TRBV5-1 NA TRBD1 TRBJ2-5
TGTGCCAGCAGCTCCCGGGGGCTAGCGGGAGCAGAGACCCAGTACTTC CASSSRGLAGAETQYF TRBV7-2 NA TRBD2 TRBJ2-5
TGTGCCAGCAGCTTAGCTAGCGGGGGATACTCGGGAGAGCAGTACTTC CASSLASGGYSGEQYF TRBV7-2 NA TRBD2 TRBJ2-7
TGTGCCAGCAGCTTGCAACATGATTACAATGAGCAGTTCTTC CASSLQHDYNEQFF TRBV5-6 NA NA TRBJ2-1
TGTGCCAGCAGCTACGGGGTAGCGGGAACCTACGAGCAGTACTTC CASSYGVAGTYEQYF TRBV13 once TRBD2 TRBJ2-7
TGCAGCGTCGGGACTAGCGGGGATCTTAGGCCGAATGAGCAGTTCTTC CSVGTSGDLRPNEQFF TRBV29-1 NA TRBD2 TRBJ2-1
TGTGCCAGCAGTGACCGGGCGGGAACAACTAATGAAAAACTGTTTTTT CASSDRAGTTNEKLFF TRBV6-2/TRBV6-3 NA NA TRBJ1-4
TGTGCCATTGGGGCCCCAGACACTGAAGCTTTCTTT CAIGAPDTEAFF TRBV2 NA NA TRBJ1-1
TGTGCCAGCAGTGATGGAGGGGGCTGGATCACCGGGGAGCTGTTTTTT CASSDGGGWITGELFF TRBV2 NA NA TRBJ2-2